One and the same sample provided the 14 T cell receptor beta chains below, sequenced in a study of OX40 agonist ivuxolimab in advanced cancers. Profiled with immunoSEQ multiplex PCR; TCRdb holds only in-frame clones, not every one. Of roughly 87,000 clones listed, about nine tenths are singletons. The sample consisted of CD4+ or CD8+ T cells sorted from blood, taken in a trial of the OX40 agonist ivuxolimab. Every receptor here comes from an adult with an advanced solid tumor such as melanoma, head and neck, liver or kidney cancer.

The chain carries TRBV29-1 and TRBJ2-1; 8 bases align to TRBD1. CDR1 SQVTM and CDR2 ANQGSEA come from the germline V gene. This CDR3 has 15 residues. The J segment lost 1 base and the V segment lost 6 bases, leaving 8 bases of the junction unmatched. This chain's CDR3 is CSVRLRDRSYNEQFF. The DNA of the CDR3 is TGCAGCGTCCGTCTCCGGGACAGGTCCTACAATGAGCAGTTCTTC.

V and J are TRBV5-1 and TRBJ1-1; D not resolved. Germline CDR1 and CDR2: SGHRS and YFSETQ. The CDR3 sequence is 14 residues long. Between the trimmed V and J ends, which lost 0 bases and 7 bases, there was a span of 13 bases. The DNA of the CDR3 is TGCGCCAGCAGCTTGGGAAGGGAGAACTATGAAGCTTTCTTT. Its translation is CASSLGRENYEAFF.

The chain recombines TRBV5-1 with TRBJ1-4; a weak D match, TRBD1 (5 bases). Trimming shortened V by 5 bases and J by 4 bases, and 12 bases separated the two germline ends. The CDR3 has 14 residues. The germline V gene encodes CDR1 SGHRS and CDR2 YFSETQ. The CDR3: CASRSPGVNEKLFF. CDR3 in DNA: TGCGCCAGCAGATCCCCGGGGGTTAATGAAAAACTGTTTTTT.

In this sample, this clone turned up once. The CDR3 DNA reads TGTGCCAGCAGCTTAAACAGTTGGGCGTACAATGAGCAGTTCTTC. It specifies CASSLNSWAYNEQFF. The chain couples TRBV7-9 to TRBJ2-1, with D hard to call. This CDR3 has 15 residues. Germline values: CDR1 SEHNR, CDR2 FQNEAQ (reference sequence). The V and J ends lost 2 bases and 4 bases respectively, with 12 bases between them.

This clone was seen more than once but under ten times. The CDR3 DNA follows: TGCGCCAGCAGCCAGGGGGCCGACTACGAGCAGTACTTC. It codes for CASSQGADYEQYF. The gene calls are TRBV4-1 and TRBJ2-7; tentatively, D is TRBD1 (6 bases). The CDR3 consists of 13 residues. Per the germline V gene, CDR1 is MGHRA and CDR2 is YSYEKL. V lost 3 bases, J lost 3 bases, and 9 bases lay in between.

The chain uses TRBV2 and TRBJ2-3; 14 nucleotides agree with TRBD2. The CDR3 spans 17 residues. Germline V gene data show CDR1 as SNHLY and CDR2 as FYNNEI. After removal of 3 bases from V and 4 bases from J, the junction contained 6 bases not matched to a gene. CDR3 DNA: TGTGCCAGCAGTGACCCCTTGACTAGCGGGGGGGCAGATACGCAGTATTTT. Translated: CASSDPLTSGGADTQYF. Supplemented by reference TRBV2 and TRBJ2-3, the full variable domain reads EPEVTQTPSHQVTQMGQEVILRCVPISNHLYFYWYRQILGQKVEFLVSFYNNEISEKSEIFDDQFSVERPDGSNFTLKIRSTKLEDSAMYFCASSDPLTSGGADTQYFGPGTRLTVL.

V is TRBV4-3 and J is TRBJ2-3, with a tentative D call TRBD1 (5 bases). From germline, CDR1 is LGHNA and CDR2 YSLEER. Deletions cut 1 base from V and 1 base from J, with 9 bases between. This CDR3 has 15 amino acids. The CDR3 loop reads CASSQVLGGTDTQYF. The CDR3 nucleotides read TGCGCCAGCAGCCAAGTCCTAGGGGGCACAGATACGCAGTATTTT.

The chain is built from TRBV19 and TRBJ2-2; D uncertain. Germline V gene lookup returns CDR1 LNHDA and CDR2 SQIVND (reference sequence). The CDR3 consists of 15 residues. Trimming took off 3 bases at V and 1 base at J, with 9 bases between the two ends. The CDR3 nucleotides read TGTGCCAGTAGTATCTGGGAAGGGAACACCGGGGAGCTGTTTTTT. As protein: CASSIWEGNTGELFF.

Written as DNA, the CDR3 is TGTGCCAGCAGCGCCCGGACTGGGGATGAGCAGTTCTTC. Amino acid sequence: CASSARTGDEQFF. The rearrangement joins TRBV11-2 to TRBJ2-1; perhaps TRBD2 as D (5 bases). V was clipped by 5 bases and J by 8 bases, with 13 bases between them. CDR3 length equals 13 residues. Germline V lookup: CDR1 SGHAT, CDR2 FQNNGV.

J is TRBJ1-1 and V is TRBV6-5, with a possible D match to TRBD1 (6 bases). CDR3 length equals 15 residues. Trimming shortened V by 0 bases and J by 5 bases, and 13 bases separated the two germline ends. Germline CDR1 MNHEY, CDR2 SVGAGI. Here the CDR3 DNA reads TGTGCCAGCAGTTACTCCCGAGGGGGAGGGACTGAAGCTTTCTTT. Amino acid sequence: CASSYSRGGGTEAFF.

The chain links TRBV19 to TRBJ1-1; the D gene is possibly TRBD1 (5 bases). Germline values: CDR1 LNHDA, CDR2 SQIVND (reference sequence). This CDR3 has 11 residues. V lost 10 bases and J 6 bases, leaving 12 bases between the germline ends. CDR3 loop: CAIFGGAEAFF. In DNA form, the CDR3 reads TGTGCCATCTTCGGGGGGGCTGAAGCTTTCTTT.

The chain employs TRBV18 and TRBJ2-7, with TRBD2 matching 13 bases. Germline assignment: CDR1 KGHSH and CDR2 LQKENI. The CDR3 is 16 amino acids. The V segment lost 6 bases and the J segment 4 bases; nucleotides outside the gene matches: 9. The CDR3 region is CASSLPGTSGAYEQYF. The CDR3 DNA is TGTGCCAGCTCCCTACCCGGGACTAGCGGGGCGTACGAGCAGTACTTC.

This clone was seen once. This rearrangement joins TRBV7-2 to TRBJ2-4; the D is unclear. The V end was cut by 1 base, the J end by 0 bases, with 16 bases between. CDR1 and CDR2 (germline): SGHTA, FQGNSA. The CDR3 contains 18 residues. The DNA for the CDR3 is TGTGCCAGCAGCTTAGACGTGGGTTACAGCCTAGCCAAAAACATTCAGTACTTC. Amino acids: CASSLDVGYSLAKNIQYF.

The chain is built from TRBV7-8 and TRBJ1-1; weak D call: TRBD1 (5 bases). The CDR3 length is 12 residues. Germline CDR1 reads SGHVS; CDR2 reads FQNEAQ. Trimming cost V 0 bases and J 6 bases, with 5 bases left between them. The CDR3, as DNA: TGTGCCAGCAGCTTAGCGACAGCTGAAGCTTTCTTT. Protein: CASSLATAEAFF.